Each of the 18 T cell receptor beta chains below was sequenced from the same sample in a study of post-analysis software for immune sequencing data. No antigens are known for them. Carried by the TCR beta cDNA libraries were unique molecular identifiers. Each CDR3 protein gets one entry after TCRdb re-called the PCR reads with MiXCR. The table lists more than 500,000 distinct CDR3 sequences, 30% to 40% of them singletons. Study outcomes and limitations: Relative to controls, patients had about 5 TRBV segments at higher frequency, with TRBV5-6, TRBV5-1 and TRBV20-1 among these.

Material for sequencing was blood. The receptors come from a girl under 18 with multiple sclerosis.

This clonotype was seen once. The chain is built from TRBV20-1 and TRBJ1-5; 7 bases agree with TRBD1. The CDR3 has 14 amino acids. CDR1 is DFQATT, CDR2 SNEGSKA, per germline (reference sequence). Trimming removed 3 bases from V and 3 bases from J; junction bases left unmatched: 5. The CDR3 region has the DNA TGCAGTGCTAGGGACGACAGGGACAATCAGCCCCAGCATTTT. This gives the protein CSARDDRDNQPQHF.

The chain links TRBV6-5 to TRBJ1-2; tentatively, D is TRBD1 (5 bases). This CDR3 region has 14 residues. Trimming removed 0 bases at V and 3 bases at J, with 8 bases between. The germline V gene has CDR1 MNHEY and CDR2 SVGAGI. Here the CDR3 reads CASSYSGDHYGYTF. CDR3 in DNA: TGTGCCAGCAGTTACTCGGGGGACCACTATGGCTACACCTTC.

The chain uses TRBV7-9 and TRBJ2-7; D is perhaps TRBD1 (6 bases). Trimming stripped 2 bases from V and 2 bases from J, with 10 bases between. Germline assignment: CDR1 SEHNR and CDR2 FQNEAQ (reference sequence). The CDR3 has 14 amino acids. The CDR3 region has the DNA TGTGCCAGCAGCTTAAGGGACAAAACCTACGAGCAGTACTTC. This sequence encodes CASSLRDKTYEQYF. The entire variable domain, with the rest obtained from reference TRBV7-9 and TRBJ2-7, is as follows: DTGVSQNPRHKITKRGQNVTFRCDPISEHNRLYWYRQTLGQGPEFLTYFQNEAQLEKSRLLSDRFSAERPKGSFSTLEIQRTEQGDSAMYLCASSLRDKTYEQYFGPGTRLTVT.

As DNA, the CDR3 is TGTGCCAGCAGAAAAGGGAAGGGTATTCAAGAGACCCAGTACTTC. It encodes CASRKGKGIQETQYF. V gene TRBV11-1 combines with J gene TRBJ2-5; D unclear. This CDR3 has 15 residues. Germline V gene sequence: CDR1 SGHAT, CDR2 FQDESV (reference sequence). Trimming took 6 bases from V and 2 from J, leaving 16 bases between them. Full variable domain (outside the CDR3, taken from reference TRBV11-1 and TRBJ2-5): EAEVAQSPRYKITEKSQAVAFWCDPISGHATLYWYRQILGQGPELLVQFQDESVVDDSQLPKDRFSAERLKGVDSTLKIQPAELGDSAMYLCASRKGKGIQETQYFGPGTRLLVL.

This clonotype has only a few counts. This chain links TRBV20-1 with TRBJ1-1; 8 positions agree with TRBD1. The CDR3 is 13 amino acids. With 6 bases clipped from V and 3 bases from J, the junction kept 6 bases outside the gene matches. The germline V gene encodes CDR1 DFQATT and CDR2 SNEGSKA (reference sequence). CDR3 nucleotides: TGCAGTGCGGCCACAGGGGGATACACTGAAGCTTTCTTT. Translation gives CSAATGGYTEAFF.

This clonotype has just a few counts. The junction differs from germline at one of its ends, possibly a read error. Written as DNA, the CDR3 is TGCAGCGCTAGAGATCAAGAGATAAGGGAGACCCAGTACTTC. As protein: CSARDQEIRETQYF. The J gene is TRBJ2-5, the V gene TRBV20-1; D ambiguous. Germline loops: CDR1 DFQATT, CDR2 SNEGSKA (reference sequence). This CDR3 is 14 amino acids long.

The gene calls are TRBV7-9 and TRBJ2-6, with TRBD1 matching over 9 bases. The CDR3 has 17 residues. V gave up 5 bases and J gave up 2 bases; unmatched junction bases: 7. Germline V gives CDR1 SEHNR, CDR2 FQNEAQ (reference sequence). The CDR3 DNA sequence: TGTGCCAGCAGCGCCCGGGACAGGGTCCCTGGGGCCAACGTCCTGACTTTC. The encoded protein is CASSARDRVPGANVLTF.

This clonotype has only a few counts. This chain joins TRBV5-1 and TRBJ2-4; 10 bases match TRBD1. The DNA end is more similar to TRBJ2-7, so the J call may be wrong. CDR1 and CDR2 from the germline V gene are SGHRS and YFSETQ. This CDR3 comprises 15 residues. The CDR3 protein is CASSSTGTGVDEQYF. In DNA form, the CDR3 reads TGCGCCAGCAGCTCCACCGGGACAGGGGTCGACGAGCAGTACTTC.

The CDR3 reads CASSPGLRGGPSYEQYF. For the CDR3, the DNA is TGTGCCAGCAGTCCAGGCCTCAGGGGAGGCCCGTCCTACGAGCAGTACTTC. V gene TRBV12-3 or TRBV12-4 combines with J gene TRBJ2-7; the D call may be TRBD1 or TRBD2 (6 bases each). This CDR3 comprises 17 residues. Trimming shortened V by 5 bases and J by 1 base, and 21 bases separated the two germline ends.

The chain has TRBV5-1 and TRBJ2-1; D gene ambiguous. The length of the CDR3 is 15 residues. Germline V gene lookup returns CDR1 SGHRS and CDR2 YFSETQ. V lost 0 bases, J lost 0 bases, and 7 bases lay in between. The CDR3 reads CASSLDPRSYNEQFF. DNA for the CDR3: TGCGCCAGCAGCTTGGACCCGCGCTCCTACAATGAGCAGTTCTTC. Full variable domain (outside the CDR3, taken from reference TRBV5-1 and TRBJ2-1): KAGVTQTPRYLIKTRGQQVTLSCSPISGHRSVSWYQQTPGQGLQFLFEYFSETQRNKGNFPGRFSGRQFSNSRSEMNVSTLELGDSALYLCASSLDPRSYNEQFFGPGTRLTVL.

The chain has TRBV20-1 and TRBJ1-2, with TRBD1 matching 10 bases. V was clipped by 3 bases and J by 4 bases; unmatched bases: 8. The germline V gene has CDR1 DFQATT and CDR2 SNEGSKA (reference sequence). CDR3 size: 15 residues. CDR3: CSASPLTGGVYGYTF. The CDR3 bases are TGCAGTGCTAGCCCTTTGACAGGGGGCGTCTATGGCTACACCTTC.

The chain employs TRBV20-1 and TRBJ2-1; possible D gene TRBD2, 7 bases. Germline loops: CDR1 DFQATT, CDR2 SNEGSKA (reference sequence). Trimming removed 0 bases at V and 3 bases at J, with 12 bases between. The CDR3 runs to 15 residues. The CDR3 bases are TGCAGTGCTAGAGATCAGCGGGACATCTACAATGAGCAGTTCTTC. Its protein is CSARDQRDIYNEQFF.

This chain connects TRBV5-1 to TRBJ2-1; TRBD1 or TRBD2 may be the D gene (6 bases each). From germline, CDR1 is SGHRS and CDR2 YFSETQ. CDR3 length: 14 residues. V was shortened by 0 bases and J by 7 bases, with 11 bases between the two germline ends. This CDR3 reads CASSLDGGGNEQFF. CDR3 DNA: TGCGCCAGCAGCTTGGATGGAGGGGGGAATGAGCAGTTCTTC.

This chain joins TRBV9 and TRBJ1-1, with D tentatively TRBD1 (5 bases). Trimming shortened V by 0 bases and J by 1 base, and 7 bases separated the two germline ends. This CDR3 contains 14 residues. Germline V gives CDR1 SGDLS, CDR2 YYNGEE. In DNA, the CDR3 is TGTGCCAGCAGCGTAGTCGGACAGAACACTGAAGCTTTCTTT. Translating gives CASSVVGQNTEAFF.

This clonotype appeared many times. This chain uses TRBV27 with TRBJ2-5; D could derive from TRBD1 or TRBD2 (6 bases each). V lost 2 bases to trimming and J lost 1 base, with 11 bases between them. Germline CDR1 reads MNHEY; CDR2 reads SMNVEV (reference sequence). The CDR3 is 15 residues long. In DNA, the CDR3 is TGTGCCAGCAGTTTAACCGGGGGCCTCCAAGAGACCCAGTACTTC. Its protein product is CASSLTGGLQETQYF.

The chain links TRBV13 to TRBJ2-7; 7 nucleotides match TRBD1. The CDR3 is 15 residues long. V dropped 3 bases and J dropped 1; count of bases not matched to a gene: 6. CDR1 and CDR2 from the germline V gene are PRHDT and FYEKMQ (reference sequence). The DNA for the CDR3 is TGTGCCAGCAGCTTTTTGGGGACAGCGTCCTACGAGCAGTACTTC. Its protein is CASSFLGTASYEQYF.

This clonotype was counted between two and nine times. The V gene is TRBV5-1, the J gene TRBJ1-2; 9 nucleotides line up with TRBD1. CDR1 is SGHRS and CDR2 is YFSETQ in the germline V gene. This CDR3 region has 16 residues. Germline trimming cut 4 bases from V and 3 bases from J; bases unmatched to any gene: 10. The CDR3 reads CASSLGQGRPHYGYTF. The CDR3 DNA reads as TGCGCCAGCAGCCTGGGACAGGGAAGGCCCCACTATGGCTACACCTTC.

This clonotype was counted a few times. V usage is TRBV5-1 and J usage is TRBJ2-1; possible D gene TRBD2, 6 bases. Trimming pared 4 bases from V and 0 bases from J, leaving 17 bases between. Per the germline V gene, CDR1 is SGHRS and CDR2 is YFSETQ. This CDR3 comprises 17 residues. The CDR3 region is CASSPRGTPSSYNEQFF. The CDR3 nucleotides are TGCGCCAGCAGCCCCCGGGGGACCCCGAGCTCCTACAATGAGCAGTTCTTC.